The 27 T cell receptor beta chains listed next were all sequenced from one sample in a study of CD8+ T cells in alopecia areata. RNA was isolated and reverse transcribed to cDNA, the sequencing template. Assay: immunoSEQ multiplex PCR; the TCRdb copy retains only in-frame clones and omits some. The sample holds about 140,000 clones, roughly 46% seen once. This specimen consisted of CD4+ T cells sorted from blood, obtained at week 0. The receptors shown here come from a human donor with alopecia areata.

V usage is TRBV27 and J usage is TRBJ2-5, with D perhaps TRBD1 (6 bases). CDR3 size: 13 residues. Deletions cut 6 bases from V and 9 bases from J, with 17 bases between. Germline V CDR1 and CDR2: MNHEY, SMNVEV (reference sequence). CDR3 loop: CASRNVYPGAQYF. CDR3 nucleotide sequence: TGTGCCAGCAGAAATGTCTACCCAGGGGCCCAGTACTTC.

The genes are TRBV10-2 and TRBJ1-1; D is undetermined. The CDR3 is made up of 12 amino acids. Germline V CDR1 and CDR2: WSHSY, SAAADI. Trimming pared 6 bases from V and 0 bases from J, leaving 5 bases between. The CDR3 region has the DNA TGCGCCAGCAGACTAATGAACACTGAAGCTTTCTTT. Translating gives CASRLMNTEAFF.

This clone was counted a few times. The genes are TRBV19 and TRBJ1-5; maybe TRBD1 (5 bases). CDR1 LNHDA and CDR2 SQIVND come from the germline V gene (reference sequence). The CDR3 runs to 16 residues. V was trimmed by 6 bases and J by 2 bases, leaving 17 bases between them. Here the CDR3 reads CASRTSPGGGNQPQHF. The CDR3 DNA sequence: TGTGCCAGTAGAACTAGCCCTGGGGGGGGCAATCAGCCCCAGCATTTT.

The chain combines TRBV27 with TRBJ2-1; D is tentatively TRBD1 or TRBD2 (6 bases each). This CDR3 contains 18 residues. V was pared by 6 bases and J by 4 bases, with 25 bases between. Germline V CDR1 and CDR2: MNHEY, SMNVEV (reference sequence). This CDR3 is CASSRGGLSKPQYNEQFF. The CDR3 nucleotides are TGTGCCAGCAGCCGAGGGGGACTGAGTAAACCCCAGTACAATGAGCAGTTCTTC.

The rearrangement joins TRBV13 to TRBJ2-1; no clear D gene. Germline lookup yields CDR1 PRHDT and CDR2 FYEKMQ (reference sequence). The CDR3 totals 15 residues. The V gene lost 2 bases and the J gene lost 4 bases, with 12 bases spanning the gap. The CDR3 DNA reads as TGTGCCAGCAGCTTAAGCAGGAGTAGATACAATGAGCAGTTCTTC. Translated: CASSLSRSRYNEQFF.

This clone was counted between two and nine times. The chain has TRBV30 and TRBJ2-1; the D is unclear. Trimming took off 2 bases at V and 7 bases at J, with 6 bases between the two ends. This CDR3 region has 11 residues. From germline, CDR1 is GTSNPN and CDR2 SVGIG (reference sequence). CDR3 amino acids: CAWSPLNEQFF. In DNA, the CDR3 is TGTGCCTGGAGTCCCTTGAATGAGCAGTTCTTC.

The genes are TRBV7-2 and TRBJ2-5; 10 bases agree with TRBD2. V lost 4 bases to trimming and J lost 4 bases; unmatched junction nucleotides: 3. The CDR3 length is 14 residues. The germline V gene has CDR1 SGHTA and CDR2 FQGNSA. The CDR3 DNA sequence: TGTGCCAGCAGCTCCCGACTAGCGGGAGAGACCCAGTACTTC. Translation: CASSSRLAGETQYF.

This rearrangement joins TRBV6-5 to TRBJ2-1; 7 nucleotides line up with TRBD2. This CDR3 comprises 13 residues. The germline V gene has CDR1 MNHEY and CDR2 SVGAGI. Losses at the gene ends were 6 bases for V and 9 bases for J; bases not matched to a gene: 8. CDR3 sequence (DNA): TGTGCCAGCAGCGGACGCCCGGGAGGTGAGCAGTTCTTC. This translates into CASSGRPGGEQFF.

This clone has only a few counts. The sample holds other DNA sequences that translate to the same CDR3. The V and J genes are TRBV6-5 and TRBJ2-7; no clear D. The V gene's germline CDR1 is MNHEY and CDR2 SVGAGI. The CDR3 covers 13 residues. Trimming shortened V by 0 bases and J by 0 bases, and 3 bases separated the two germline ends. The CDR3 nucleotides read TGTGCCAGCAGTTACTCCAGCTCCTACGAGCAGTACTTC. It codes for CASSYSSSYEQYF.

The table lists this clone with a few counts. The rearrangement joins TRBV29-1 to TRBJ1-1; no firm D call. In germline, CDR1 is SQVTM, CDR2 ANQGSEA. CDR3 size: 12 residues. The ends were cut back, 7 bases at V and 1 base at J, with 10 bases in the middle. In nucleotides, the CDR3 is TGCAGCGCCCAACATGCGAACACTGAAGCTTTCTTT. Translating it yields CSAQHANTEAFF.

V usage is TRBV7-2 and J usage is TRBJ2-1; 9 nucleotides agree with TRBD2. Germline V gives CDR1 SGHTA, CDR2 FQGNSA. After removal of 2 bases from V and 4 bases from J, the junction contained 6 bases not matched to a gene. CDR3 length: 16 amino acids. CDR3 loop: CASSLLRGRDYNEQFF. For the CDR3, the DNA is TGTGCCAGCAGCTTATTACGCGGGAGGGATTACAATGAGCAGTTCTTC.

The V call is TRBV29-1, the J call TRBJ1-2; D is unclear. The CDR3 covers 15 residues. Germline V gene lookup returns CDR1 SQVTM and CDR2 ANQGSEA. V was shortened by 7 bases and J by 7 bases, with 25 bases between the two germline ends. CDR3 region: CSAVRWEERSAGYTF. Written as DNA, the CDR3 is TGCAGCGCTGTTAGGTGGGAGGAGAGGAGTGCTGGCTACACCTTC. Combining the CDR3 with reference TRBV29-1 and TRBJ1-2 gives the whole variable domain SAVISQKPSRDICQRGTSLTIQCQVDSQVTMMFWYRQQPGQSLTLIATANQGSEATYESGFVIDKFPISRPNLTFSTLTVSNMSPEDSSIYLCSAVRWEERSAGYTFGSGTRLTVV.

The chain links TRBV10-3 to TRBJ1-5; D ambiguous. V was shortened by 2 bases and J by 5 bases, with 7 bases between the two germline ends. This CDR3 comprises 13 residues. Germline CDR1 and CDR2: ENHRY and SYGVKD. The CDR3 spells CAISEAGDQPQHF. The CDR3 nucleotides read TGTGCCATCAGTGAGGCAGGAGATCAGCCCCAGCATTTT.

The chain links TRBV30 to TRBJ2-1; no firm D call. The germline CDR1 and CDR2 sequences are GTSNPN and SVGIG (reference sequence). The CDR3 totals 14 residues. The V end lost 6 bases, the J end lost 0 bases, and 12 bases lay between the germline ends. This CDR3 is CACSKPSSYNEQFF. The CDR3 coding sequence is TGTGCCTGTTCGAAACCGAGCTCCTACAATGAGCAGTTCTTC.

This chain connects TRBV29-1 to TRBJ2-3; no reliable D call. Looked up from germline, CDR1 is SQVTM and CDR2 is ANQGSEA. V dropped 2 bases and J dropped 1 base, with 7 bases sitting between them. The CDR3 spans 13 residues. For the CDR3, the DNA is TGCAGCGTTGAAAAAACCCGCACAGATACGCAGTATTTT. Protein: CSVEKTRTDTQYF.

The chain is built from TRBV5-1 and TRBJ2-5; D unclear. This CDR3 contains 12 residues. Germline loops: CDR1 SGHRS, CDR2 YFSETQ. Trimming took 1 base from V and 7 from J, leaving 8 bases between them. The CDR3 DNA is TGCGCCAGCAGCTTGTCGGTCGGGACCCAGTACTTC. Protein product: CASSLSVGTQYF.

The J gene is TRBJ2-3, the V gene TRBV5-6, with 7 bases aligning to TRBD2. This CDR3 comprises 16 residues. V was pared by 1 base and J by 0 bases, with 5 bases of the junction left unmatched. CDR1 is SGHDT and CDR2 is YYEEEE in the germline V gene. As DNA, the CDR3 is TGTGCCAGCAGCTTGCTCCGGGAGGTGAGCACAGATACGCAGTATTTT. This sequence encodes CASSLLREVSTDTQYF.

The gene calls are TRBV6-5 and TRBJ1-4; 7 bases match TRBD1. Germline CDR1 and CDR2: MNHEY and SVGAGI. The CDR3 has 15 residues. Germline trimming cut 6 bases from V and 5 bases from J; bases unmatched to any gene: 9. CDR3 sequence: CASSLTGRKNEKLFF. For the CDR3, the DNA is TGTGCCAGCAGCTTGACAGGGAGGAAGAATGAAAAACTGTTTTTT.

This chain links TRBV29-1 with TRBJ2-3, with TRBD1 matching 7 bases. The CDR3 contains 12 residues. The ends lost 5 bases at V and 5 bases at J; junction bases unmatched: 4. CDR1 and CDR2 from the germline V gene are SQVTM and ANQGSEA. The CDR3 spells CSVRQGGDTQYF. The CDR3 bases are TGCAGCGTTCGACAGGGTGGAGATACGCAGTATTTT.

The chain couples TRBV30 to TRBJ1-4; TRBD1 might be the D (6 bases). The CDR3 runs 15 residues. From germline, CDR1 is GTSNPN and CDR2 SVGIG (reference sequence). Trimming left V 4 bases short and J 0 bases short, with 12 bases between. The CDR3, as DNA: TGTGCCTGGACAGGGGACCTTGCAACTAATGAAAAACTGTTTTTT. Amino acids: CAWTGDLATNEKLFF. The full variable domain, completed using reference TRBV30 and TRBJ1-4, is SQTIHQWPATLVQPVGSPLSLECTVEGTSNPNLYWYRQAAGRGLQLLFYSVGIGQISSEVPQNLSASRPQDRQFILSSKKLLLSDSGFYLCAWTGDLATNEKLFFGSGTQLSVL.

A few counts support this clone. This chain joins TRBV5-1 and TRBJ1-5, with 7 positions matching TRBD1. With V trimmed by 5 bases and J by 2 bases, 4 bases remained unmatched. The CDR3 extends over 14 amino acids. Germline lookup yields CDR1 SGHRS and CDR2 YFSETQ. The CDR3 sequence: CASRLGTGNQPQHF. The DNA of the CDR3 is TGCGCCAGCAGACTCGGGACAGGCAATCAGCCCCAGCATTTT.

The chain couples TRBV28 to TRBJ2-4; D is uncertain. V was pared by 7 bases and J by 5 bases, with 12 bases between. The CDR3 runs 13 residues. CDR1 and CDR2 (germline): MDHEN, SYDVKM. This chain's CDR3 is CASTPGRQNIQYF. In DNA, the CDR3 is TGTGCCAGCACCCCCGGGCGCCAAAACATTCAGTACTTC.

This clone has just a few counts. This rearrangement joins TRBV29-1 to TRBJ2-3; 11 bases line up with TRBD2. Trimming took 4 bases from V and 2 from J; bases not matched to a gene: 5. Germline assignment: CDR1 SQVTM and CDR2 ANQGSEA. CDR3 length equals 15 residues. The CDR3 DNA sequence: TGCAGCGTTGCGACTAGCGGGGAGCCCACAGATACGCAGTATTTT. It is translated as CSVATSGEPTDTQYF.

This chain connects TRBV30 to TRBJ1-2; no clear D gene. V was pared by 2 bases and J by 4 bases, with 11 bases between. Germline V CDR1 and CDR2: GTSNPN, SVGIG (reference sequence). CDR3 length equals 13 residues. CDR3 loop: CAWSLGWIYGYTF. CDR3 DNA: TGTGCCTGGAGTCTGGGTTGGATCTATGGCTACACCTTC.

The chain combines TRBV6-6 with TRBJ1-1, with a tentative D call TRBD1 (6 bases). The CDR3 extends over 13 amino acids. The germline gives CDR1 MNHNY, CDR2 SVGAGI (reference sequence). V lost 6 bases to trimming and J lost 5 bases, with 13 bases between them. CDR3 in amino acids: CASSNLGGTEAFF. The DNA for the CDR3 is TGTGCCAGCAGCAACCTAGGGGGGACTGAAGCTTTCTTT.

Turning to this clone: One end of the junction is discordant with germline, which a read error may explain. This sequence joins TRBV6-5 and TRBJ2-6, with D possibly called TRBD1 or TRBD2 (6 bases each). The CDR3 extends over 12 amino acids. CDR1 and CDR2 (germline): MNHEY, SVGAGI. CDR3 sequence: CASSYRGGFLHF. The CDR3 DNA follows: TGTGCCAGCAGTTACAGAGGGGGGTTTCTTCATTTC.

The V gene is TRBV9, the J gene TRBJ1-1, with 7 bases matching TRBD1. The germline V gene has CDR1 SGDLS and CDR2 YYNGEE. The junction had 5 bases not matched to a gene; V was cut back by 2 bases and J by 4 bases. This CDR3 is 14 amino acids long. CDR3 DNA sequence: TGTGCCAGCAGCGTTCAGGGGGAGGTCACTGAAGCTTTCTTT. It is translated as CASSVQGEVTEAFF.